These 17 T cell receptor beta chains originate from one sample sequenced in a study of PD-1 blockade in classical Hodgkin lymphoma. Brentuximab vedotin exposure varied, and every patient relapsed after autologous stem cell transplantation. Sequenced by immunoSEQ multiplex PCR; TCRdb stores in-frame clones only, minus some. Of 24,000 or so clones listed, around 80% are singletons. Sequences were derived from peripheral blood mononuclear cells (PBMCs), sampled before the second cycle of nivolumab. These receptor sequences come from a human donor with classical Hodgkin lymphoma.

This clone was seen only a few times. This chain joins TRBV7-2 and TRBJ2-2, with 8 bases matching TRBD1. This CDR3 contains 18 residues. The V gene's germline CDR1 is SGHTA and CDR2 FQGNSA. The V gene end was trimmed by 5 bases and the J gene end by 2 bases; junction bases not matched to a gene: 13. CDR3 nucleotides: TGTGCCAGCAGCCCCAAAGTGACAGGGGATATCAACACCGGGGAGCTGTTTTTT. It is translated as CASSPKVTGDINTGELFF.

The CDR3 DNA follows: TGCGCCAGCAGTGAGGGGGGGGATCAGCCCCAGCATTTT. This translates into CASSEGGDQPQHF. V gene TRBV10-2 combines with J gene TRBJ1-5; a possible D gene is TRBD1 (5 bases). The germline V and J ends were trimmed by 2 bases and 5 bases, with 7 bases remaining between them. The V gene's germline CDR1 is WSHSY and CDR2 SAAADI. This CDR3 has 13 amino acids.

This clone was picked up one time. The chain joins TRBV9 to TRBJ2-3, with unresolved D. V lost 0 bases, J lost 2 bases, and 7 bases lay in between. This CDR3 contains 14 residues. Looked up from germline, CDR1 is SGDLS and CDR2 is YYNGEE. The CDR3 bases are TGTGCCAGCAGCGTAGAAATCTACACAGATACGCAGTATTTT. This codes for CASSVEIYTDTQYF. Full variable domain (outside the CDR3, taken from reference TRBV9 and TRBJ2-3): DSGVTQTPKHLITATGQRVTLRCSPRSGDLSVYWYQQSLDQGLQFLIQYYNGEERAKGNILERFSAQQFPDLHSELNLSSLELGDSALYFCASSVEIYTDTQYFGPGTRLTVL.

In its sample, this clone was seen once. The chain combines TRBV6-1 with TRBJ2-5, with D perhaps matching TRBD1 (5 bases). Trimming shortened V by 4 bases and J by 0 bases, and 12 bases separated the two germline ends. Germline V CDR1 and CDR2: MNHNS, SASEGT. This CDR3 region has 15 residues. The CDR3 spells CASSAGHPYQETQYF. The CDR3 DNA sequence: TGTGCCAGCAGTGCCGGACATCCGTACCAAGAGACCCAGTACTTC.

The gene calls are TRBV19 and TRBJ2-1; D remains ambiguous. The CDR3 has 13 residues. Trimming removed 6 bases from V and 4 bases from J, with 10 bases in between. Germline CDR1 reads LNHDA; CDR2 reads SQIVND (reference sequence). CDR3 region: CASRASSYNEQFF. As DNA, the CDR3 is TGTGCCAGTAGGGCTTCATCTTACAATGAGCAGTTCTTC. The whole variable domain, remainder taken from reference TRBV19 and TRBJ2-1, is DGGITQSPKYLFRKEGQNVTLSCEQNLNHDAMYWYRQDPGQGLRLIYYSQIVNDFQKGDIAEGYSVSREKKESFPLTVTSAQKNPTAFYLCASRASSYNEQFFGPGTRLTVL.

Here the CDR3 reads CASSETGRNTEAFF. The CDR3 DNA follows: TGTGCCAGCAGTGAAACAGGGCGGAACACTGAAGCTTTCTTT. The J gene is TRBJ1-1, the V gene TRBV6-1; perhaps TRBD1 as D (6 bases). The CDR3 covers 14 residues. V lost 2 bases and J lost 1, with 8 bases in between. CDR1 MNHNS and CDR2 SASEGT come from the germline V gene.

The chain recombines TRBV6-6 with TRBJ1-5; 7 bases are a match to TRBD1. Per the germline V gene, CDR1 is MNHNY and CDR2 is SVGAGI (reference sequence). This CDR3 region has 16 residues. V gave up 5 bases and J gave up 5 bases; unmatched junction bases: 12. The CDR3 loop reads CASSPPLDRLDQPQHF. The CDR3 DNA reads TGTGCCAGCAGTCCGCCCTTGGACAGGTTAGATCAGCCCCAGCATTTT.

This clone was seen a single time. This chain joins TRBV28 and TRBJ1-3, with a possible D match to TRBD1 (5 bases). CDR1 and CDR2 from the germline V gene are MDHEN and SYDVKM. This CDR3 spans 15 amino acids. Trimming removed 3 bases at V and 0 bases at J, with 9 bases between. CDR3 DNA: TGTGCCAGCAGTTTTTTCGGGGGCTCTGGAAACACCATATATTTT. As protein: CASSFFGGSGNTIYF.

The CDR3 loop reads CASSRGQGLPIEQYF. The CDR3 bases are TGCGCCAGCAGCCGGGGACAGGGCTTACCCATAGAGCAGTACTTC. This chain links TRBV4-3 with TRBJ2-7; 9 positions match TRBD1. With 4 bases clipped from V and 7 bases from J, the junction kept 11 bases outside the gene matches. The CDR3 is made up of 15 amino acids. Germline V gives CDR1 LGHNA, CDR2 YSLEER.

This clone is judged large (0.1 to 1%). The rearrangement links TRBV6-5 to TRBJ1-2; 7 nucleotides align to TRBD1. The CDR3 is 15 amino acids. V dropped 4 bases and J dropped 4; count of bases not matched to a gene: 9. Germline CDR1 reads MNHEY; CDR2 reads SVGAGI. CDR3 sequence reads: CASSFSQGVSYGYTF. The CDR3 coding sequence is TGTGCCAGCAGTTTTTCCCAGGGGGTTTCCTATGGCTACACCTTC.

The chain links TRBV7-2 to TRBJ2-5; 8 bases align to TRBD2. V lost 3 bases, J lost 5 bases, and 8 bases stayed unmatched. Germline assignment: CDR1 SGHTA and CDR2 FQGNSA. The CDR3 runs to 15 residues. The CDR3 loop reads CASSFKPREGETQYF. The CDR3, as DNA: TGTGCCAGCAGCTTCAAGCCCCGGGAGGGGGAGACCCAGTACTTC. The whole variable domain, filled in from reference TRBV7-2 and TRBJ2-5, reads GAGVSQSPSNKVTEKGKDVELRCDPISGHTALYWYRQSLGQGLEFLIYFQGNSAPDKSGLPSDRFSAERTGGSVSTLTIQRTQQEDSAVYLCASSFKPREGETQYFGPGTRLLVL.

The J gene is TRBJ2-1, the V gene TRBV30; the D is unclear. This CDR3 region has 11 residues. Germline V gives CDR1 GTSNPN, CDR2 SVGIG (reference sequence). V was pared by 2 bases and J by 4 bases, with 3 bases between. This CDR3 reads CAWSLYNEQFF. CDR3 sequence (DNA): TGTGCCTGGAGTTTGTACAATGAGCAGTTCTTC.

V gene TRBV5-1 combines with J gene TRBJ2-1; 11 bases line up with TRBD2. Unmatched junction bases numbered 8, after V lost 4 bases and J lost 11 bases. Looked up from germline, CDR1 is SGHRS and CDR2 is YFSETQ. This CDR3 comprises 14 residues. CDR3 protein: CASSPGGTSGQQFF. CDR3 coding DNA: TGCGCCAGCAGCCCCGGCGGGACTAGCGGTCAGCAGTTCTTC.

The V call is TRBV18, the J call TRBJ2-1, with 7 positions matching TRBD2. V was clipped by 3 bases and J by 7 bases; unmatched bases: 12. Germline V gene sequence: CDR1 KGHSH, CDR2 LQKENI. This CDR3 is 16 amino acids long. The CDR3 coding sequence is TGTGCCAGCTCACCCGTCCTCGGGAGGTGGAAAAATGAGCAGTTCTTC. It yields the protein CASSPVLGRWKNEQFF.

This clone has just one count. The chain carries TRBV6-6 and TRBJ2-7, with 10 bases aligning to TRBD2. The CDR3 sequence is 14 residues long. Germline V gives CDR1 MNHNY, CDR2 SVGAGI (reference sequence). The V gene end was trimmed by 8 bases and the J gene end by 3 bases; junction bases not matched to a gene: 7. The CDR3 DNA reads TGTGCCAGCTGGGGACTAGCGAGTAACTACGAGCAGTACTTC. This gives the protein CASWGLASNYEQYF.

This sequence joins TRBV6-6 and TRBJ2-1; perhaps TRBD1 as D (6 bases). V was clipped by 2 bases and J by 1 base, with 6 bases between them. Per the germline V gene, CDR1 is MNHNY and CDR2 is SVGAGI (reference sequence). The CDR3 is 14 residues long. The CDR3 protein is CASSYTGSYNEQFF. CDR3 DNA: TGTGCCAGCAGTTACACAGGGTCCTACAATGAGCAGTTCTTC.

V and J are TRBV28 and TRBJ2-1; possible D gene TRBD2, 6 bases. Germline V gives CDR1 MDHEN, CDR2 SYDVKM. V shed 6 bases and J shed 14 bases, with 17 bases lying between them. There are 12 residues in the CDR3. This CDR3 reads CASREGSGAEFF. CDR3 DNA: TGTGCCAGCAGGGAGGGGAGTGGGGCGGAGTTCTTC.